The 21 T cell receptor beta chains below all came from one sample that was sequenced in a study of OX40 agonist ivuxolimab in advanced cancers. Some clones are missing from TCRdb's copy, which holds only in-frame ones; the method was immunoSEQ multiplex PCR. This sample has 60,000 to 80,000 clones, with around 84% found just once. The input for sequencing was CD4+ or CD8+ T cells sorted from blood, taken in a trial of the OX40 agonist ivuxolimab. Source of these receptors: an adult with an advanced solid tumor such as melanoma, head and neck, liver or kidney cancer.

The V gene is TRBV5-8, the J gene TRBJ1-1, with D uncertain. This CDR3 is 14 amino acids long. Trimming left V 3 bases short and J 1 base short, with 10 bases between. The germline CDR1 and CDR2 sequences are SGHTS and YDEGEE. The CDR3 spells CASSSDTSNTEAFF. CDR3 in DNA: TGTGCCAGCAGCTCAGACACCTCGAACACTGAAGCTTTCTTT.

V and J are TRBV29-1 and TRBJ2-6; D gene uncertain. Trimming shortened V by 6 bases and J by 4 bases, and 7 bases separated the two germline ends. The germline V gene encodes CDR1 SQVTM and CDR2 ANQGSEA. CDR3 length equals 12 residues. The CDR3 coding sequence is TGCAGCGTCTTGGGAGGGGCCAACGTCCTGACTTTC. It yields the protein CSVLGGANVLTF.

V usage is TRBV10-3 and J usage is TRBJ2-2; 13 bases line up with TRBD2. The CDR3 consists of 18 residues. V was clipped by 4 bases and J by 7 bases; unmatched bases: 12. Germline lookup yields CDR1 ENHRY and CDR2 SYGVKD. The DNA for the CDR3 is TGTGCCATCAGTGCCGGACTAGCGGGAGCAAGTTCAGGCGGGGAGCTGTTTTTT. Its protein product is CAISAGLAGASSGGELFF.

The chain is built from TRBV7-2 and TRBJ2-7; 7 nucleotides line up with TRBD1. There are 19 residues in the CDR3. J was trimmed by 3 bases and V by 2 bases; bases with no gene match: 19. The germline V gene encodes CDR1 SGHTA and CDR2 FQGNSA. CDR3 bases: TGTGCCAGCAGCTTAATCGGGACAGCAAGAGGGAGTAGGATCTACGAGCAGTACTTC. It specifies CASSLIGTARGSRIYEQYF. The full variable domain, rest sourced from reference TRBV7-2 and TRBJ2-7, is GAGVSQSPSNKVTEKGKDVELRCDPISGHTALYWYRQSLGQGLEFLIYFQGNSAPDKSGLPSDRFSAERTGGSVSTLTIQRTQQEDSAVYLCASSLIGTARGSRIYEQYFGPGTRLTVT.

CDR3 in DNA: TGTGCCAGCAGTTTAGTGGATGGGAAGGAGACCCAGTACTTC. Protein sequence: CASSLVDGKETQYF. This chain uses TRBV28 with TRBJ2-5; D is unresolved. The CDR3 extends over 14 amino acids. The germline V gene encodes CDR1 MDHEN and CDR2 SYDVKM. V lost 2 bases and J 5 bases, leaving 12 bases between the germline ends.

This CDR3 is CASSYGRLNYGYTF. The CDR3 DNA reads TGTGCCAGCAGTTACGGACGGTTAAACTATGGCTACACCTTC. This sequence joins TRBV6-5 and TRBJ1-2; D gene uncertain. V lost 2 bases and J lost 2, with 9 bases in between. The germline gives CDR1 MNHEY, CDR2 SVGAGI. CDR3 length equals 14 residues.

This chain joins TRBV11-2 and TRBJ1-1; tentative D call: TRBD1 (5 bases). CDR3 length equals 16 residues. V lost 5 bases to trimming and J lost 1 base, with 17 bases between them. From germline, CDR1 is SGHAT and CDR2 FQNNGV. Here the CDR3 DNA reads TGTGCCAGCAGCCCCCCGTGGTCCAGGGCGAACACTGAAGCTTTCTTT. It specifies CASSPPWSRANTEAFF.

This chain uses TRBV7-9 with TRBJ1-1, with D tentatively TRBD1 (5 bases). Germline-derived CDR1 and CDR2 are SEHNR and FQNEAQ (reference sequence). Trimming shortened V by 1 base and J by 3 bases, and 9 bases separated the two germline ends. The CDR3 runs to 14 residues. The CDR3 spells CASSLGGGYTEAFF. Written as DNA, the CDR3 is TGTGCCAGCAGCTTAGGCGGGGGTTACACTGAAGCTTTCTTT.

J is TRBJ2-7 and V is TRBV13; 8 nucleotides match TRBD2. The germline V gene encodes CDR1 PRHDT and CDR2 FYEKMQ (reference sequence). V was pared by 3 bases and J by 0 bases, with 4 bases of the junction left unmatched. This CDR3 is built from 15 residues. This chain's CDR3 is CASSFERGSSYEQYF. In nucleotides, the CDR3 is TGTGCCAGCAGCTTTGAGCGGGGGAGCTCCTACGAGCAGTACTTC.

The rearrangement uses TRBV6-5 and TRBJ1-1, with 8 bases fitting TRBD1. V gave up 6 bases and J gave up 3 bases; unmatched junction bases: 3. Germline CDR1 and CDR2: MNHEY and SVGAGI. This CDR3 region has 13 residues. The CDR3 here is CASSQDRDTEAFF. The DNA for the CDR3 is TGTGCCAGCAGCCAGGACAGGGACACTGAAGCTTTCTTT.

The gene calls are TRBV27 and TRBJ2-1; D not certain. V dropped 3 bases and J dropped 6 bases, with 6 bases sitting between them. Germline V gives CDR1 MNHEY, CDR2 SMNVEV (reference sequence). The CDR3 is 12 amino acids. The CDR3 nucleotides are TGTGCCAGCAGTTTGTCTAGCAATGAGCAGTTCTTC. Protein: CASSLSSNEQFF.

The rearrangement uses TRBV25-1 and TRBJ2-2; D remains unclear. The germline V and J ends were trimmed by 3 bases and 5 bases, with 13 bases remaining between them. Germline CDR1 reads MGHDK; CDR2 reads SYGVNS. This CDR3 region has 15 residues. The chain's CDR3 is CASSDTTTVTGELFF. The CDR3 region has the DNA TGTGCCAGCAGTGATACCACTACAGTTACCGGGGAGCTGTTTTTT.

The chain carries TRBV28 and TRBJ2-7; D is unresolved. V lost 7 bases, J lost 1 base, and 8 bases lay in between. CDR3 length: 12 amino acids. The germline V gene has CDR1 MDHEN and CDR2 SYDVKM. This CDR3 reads CASMRFSYEQYF. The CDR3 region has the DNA TGTGCCAGCATGCGGTTTTCCTACGAGCAGTACTTC.

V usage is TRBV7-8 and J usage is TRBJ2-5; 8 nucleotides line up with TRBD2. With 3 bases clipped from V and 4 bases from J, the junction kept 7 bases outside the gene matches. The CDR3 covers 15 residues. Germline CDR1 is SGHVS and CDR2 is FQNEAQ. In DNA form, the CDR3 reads TGTGCCAGCAGCTTCGATAGCGGGACGAGAGAGACCCAGTACTTC. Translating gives CASSFDSGTRETQYF.

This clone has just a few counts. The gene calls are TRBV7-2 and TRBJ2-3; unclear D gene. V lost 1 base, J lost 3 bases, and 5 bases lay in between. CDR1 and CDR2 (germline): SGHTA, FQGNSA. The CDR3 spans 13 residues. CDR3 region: CASSLDRTDTQYF. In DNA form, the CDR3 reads TGTGCCAGCAGCTTAGACAGAACAGATACGCAGTATTTT.

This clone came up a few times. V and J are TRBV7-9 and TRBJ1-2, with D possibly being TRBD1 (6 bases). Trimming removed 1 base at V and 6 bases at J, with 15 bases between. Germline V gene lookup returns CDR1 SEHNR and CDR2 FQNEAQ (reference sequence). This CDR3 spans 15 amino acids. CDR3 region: CASSLGQGTGNGYTF. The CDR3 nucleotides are TGTGCCAGCAGCTTAGGCCAGGGGACTGGAAATGGCTACACCTTC. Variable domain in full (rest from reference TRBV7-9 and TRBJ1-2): DTGVSQNPRHKITKRGQNVTFRCDPISEHNRLYWYRQTLGQGPEFLTYFQNEAQLEKSRLLSDRFSAERPKGSFSTLEIQRTEQGDSAMYLCASSLGQGTGNGYTFGSGTRLTVV.

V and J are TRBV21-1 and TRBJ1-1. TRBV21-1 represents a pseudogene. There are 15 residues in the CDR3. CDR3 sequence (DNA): TGTGCCAGCAGGGCGAGGGGGGGCTTTGACACTGAAGCTTTCTTT. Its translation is CASRARGGFDTEAFF.

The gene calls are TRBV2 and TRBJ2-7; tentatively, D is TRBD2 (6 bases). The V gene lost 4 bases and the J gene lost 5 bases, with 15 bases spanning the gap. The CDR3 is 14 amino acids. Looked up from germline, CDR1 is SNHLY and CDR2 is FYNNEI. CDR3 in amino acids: CASSAVTSVDEQYF. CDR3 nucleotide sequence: TGTGCCAGCAGTGCCGTGACTAGTGTCGACGAGCAGTACTTC.

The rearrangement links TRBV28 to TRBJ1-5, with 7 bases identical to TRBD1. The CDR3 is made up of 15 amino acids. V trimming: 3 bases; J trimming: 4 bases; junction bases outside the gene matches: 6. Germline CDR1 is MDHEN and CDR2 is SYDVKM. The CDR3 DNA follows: TGTGCCAGCAGTTTTGGTGACAGGGAAAATCAGCCCCAGCATTTT. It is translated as CASSFGDRENQPQHF.

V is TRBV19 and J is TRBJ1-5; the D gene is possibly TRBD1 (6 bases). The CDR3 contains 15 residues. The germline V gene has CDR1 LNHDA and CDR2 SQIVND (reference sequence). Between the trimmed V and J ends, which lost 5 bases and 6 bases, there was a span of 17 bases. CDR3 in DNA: TGTGCCAGTAGTGCCCGGGGGGCGGCGGGTCAGCCCCAGCATTTT. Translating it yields CASSARGAAGQPQHF.

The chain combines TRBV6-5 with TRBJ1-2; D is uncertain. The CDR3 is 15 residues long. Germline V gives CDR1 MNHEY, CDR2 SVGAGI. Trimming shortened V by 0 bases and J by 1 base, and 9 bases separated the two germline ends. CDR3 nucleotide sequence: TGTGCCAGCAGTTACTCGAGGCATATTAACTATGGCTACACCTTC. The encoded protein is CASSYSRHINYGYTF.